Listed below are T cell receptor beta chains from one sample, sequenced in a study of blood T cell repertoires in COVID-19. Sequencing used immunoSEQ multiplex PCR; TCRdb keeps in-frame clones, though not all of them. In the table there are around 140,000 clones, around four fifths of which are singletons. Sequenced sample: peripheral blood. The receptors shown here come from a human donor in a cohort sampled during active COVID-19. The CDR3 runs from the conserved cysteine through the conserved F or W. D genes are given only for firm matches.

v_gene,d_gene,j_gene,CDR3aa,CDR3nt
TRBV2,.,TRBJ1-6,CASSRRSSYNSPLHF,TGTGCCAGCAGTCGGAGGAGCTCCTATAATTCACCCCTCCACTTT
TRBV24-1,.,TRBJ2-2,CATSPPRDTGELFF,TGTGCCACCAGCCCACCGAGGGACACCGGGGAGCTGTTTTTT
TRBV19,TRBD2,TRBJ2-1,CASSPRLAGGRDEQFF,TGTGCCAGTAGTCCACGACTAGCGGGAGGGAGGGATGAGCAGTTCTTC
TRBV2,TRBD1,TRBJ2-5,CASTVTGGLDAQYF,TGTGCCAGCACAGTGACAGGGGGCCTAGATGCCCAGTACTTC
TRBV5-4,.,TRBJ1-3,CASSLDGQQARNTIYF,TGTGCCAGCAGCTTGGATGGACAGCAGGCAAGAAACACCATATATTTT
TRBV29-1,.,TRBJ2-3,CSHPGGNTDTQYF,TGCAGCCACCCTGGCGGGAACACAGATACGCAGTATTTT
TRBV25-1,.,TRBJ1-6,CASNTGSTYNSPLHF,TGTGCCAGCAACACAGGGTCCACCTATAATTCACCCCTCCACTTT
TRBV7-6,TRBD2,TRBJ2-2,CASSLGPAGGTGELFF,TGTGCCAGCAGCTTAGGACCCGCGGGAGGGACCGGGGAGCTGTTTTTT
TRBV28,TRBD2,TRBJ2-7,CASRPGGYEQYF,TGTGCCAGCAGACCGGGGGGCTACGAGCAGTACTTC
TRBV5-4,TRBD2,TRBJ2-1,CASSKPGLVTNEQFF,TGTGCCAGCAGCAAGCCGGGACTAGTGACTAATGAGCAGTTCTTC
TRBV29-1,.,TRBJ1-5,CSVEDGGQPQHF,TGCAGCGTTGAAGATGGCGGTCAGCCCCAGCATTTT
TRBV6-2/TRBV6-3,.,TRBJ2-1,CASSYLGRGNEQFF,TGTGCCAGCAGTTACTTGGGTAGGGGGAATGAGCAGTTCTTC
TRBV19,TRBD2,TRBJ2-5,CASSTSGTETQYF,TGTGCCAGTAGCACTAGCGGGACAGAGACCCAGTACTTC
TRBV11-2,TRBD1,TRBJ1-1,CASSLTGGATEAFF,TGTGCCAGCAGCTTAACAGGGGGTGCCACTGAAGCTTTCTTT